This T cell receptor beta chain was captured by sequencing in a study of T cell responses to AZD1222 COVID-19 vaccine. Clones were read by immunoSEQ multiplex PCR, and TCRdb kept only the in-frame ones, dropping some. The data show 150,000 to 200,000 clones, 92% seen once. The sequence came from an adult in good health. Sequenced here: peripheral blood, sampled on day 0 of AZD1222 vaccination.

CDR3 amino acids: CASSLRDRSWHTEAFF. As DNA, the CDR3 is TGTGCCAGCAGCCTCCGGGACAGAAGTTGGCACACTGAAGCTTTCTTT. The gene calls are TRBV9 and TRBJ1-1, with TRBD1 matching 7 bases. Germline V gives CDR1 SGDLS, CDR2 YYNGEE. This CDR3 region has 16 residues. V was pared by 4 bases and J by 3 bases, with 12 bases of the junction left unmatched. Together with reference TRBV9 and TRBJ1-1, the CDR3 gives the full variable domain: DSGVTQTPKHLITATGQRVTLRCSPRSGDLSVYWYQQSLDQGLQFLIQYYNGEERAKGNILERFSAQQFPDLHSELNLSSLELGDSALYFCASSLRDRSWHTEAFFGQGTRLTVV.